This is a list of T cell receptor beta chains from one sample in a study of T-cell reconstitution after alpha-beta-depleted transplantation in children. TCRdb ran MiXCR on the PCR reads and lists one entry per CDR3 protein. Counted here are roughly 570,000 distinct CDR3 sequences, 25% to 30% occurring once; the ten biggest clones make up less than 40%. Material: PBMCs, obtained before TCRalphabeta/CD19-depleted stem cell transplant. Receptor source: a boy under two years old with Wiskott-Aldrich syndrome, due to receive a stem cell transplant. Each CDR3 is given with its conserved first and last residue. D genes are given only for firm matches. Clone size, where shown, is once, few, many, or a class for clones that have expanded.

>TRBJ2-7|TRBD1|few|TRBV10-2
TGCGCCAGCAGGTTGACAGGGAACGAGCAGTACTTC
CASRLTGNEQYF
>TRBJ2-1|NA|many|TRBV5-1
TGCGCCAGCAGCTTGGGAGGGTATGAGCAGTTCTTC
CASSLGGYEQFF
>TRBJ1-2|TRBD1|few|TRBV10-3
TGTGCCATCAGTGAGTACAGGGACAGGGGACCTAACTATGGCTACACCTTC
CAISEYRDRGPNYGYTF
>TRBJ2-1|NA|few|TRBV7-9
TGTGCCAGCAGCCCCCCGGGCCCCACCTATCAGTTCTTC
CASSPPGPTYQFF
>TRBJ2-1|NA|NA|TRBV5-1
TGCGCCAGCAGCTTAAGGGGGACCCACCTTTACAATGAGCAGTTCTTC
CASSLRGTHLYNEQFF
>TRBJ1-1|NA|NA|TRBV18
TGTGCCAGCTCACCAAGTAAATCCCCTTCGGCAGGTCGAAACACTGAAGCTTTCTTT
CASSPSKSPSAGRNTEAFF
>TRBJ2-1|NA|few|TRBV7-9
TGTGCCAGCAGCTCGAGGGTGAATGAGCAGTTCTTC
CASSSRVNEQFF
>TRBJ1-1|NA|few|TRBV3-1
TGTGCCAGCAGCCCTCGAGTCTGGGGTGAAGCTTTCTTT
CASSPRVWGEAFF
>TRBJ2-1|TRBD2|NA|TRBV6-1
TGTGCCAGCAGTGGATCTAGCGGGAGGCCTACCTACAATGAGCAGTTCTTC
CASSGSSGRPTYNEQFF
>TRBJ2-7|NA|NA|TRBV12-3/TRBV12-4
TGTGCCAGCAGTTTCCCCCAGAGGGGTTTCTTCGAGCAGTACTTC
CASSFPQRGFFEQYF
>TRBJ2-3|NA|NA|TRBV5-1
TGCGCCAGCACCTCGGGCGTAGGGACTTACACAGATACGCAGTATTTT
CASTSGVGTYTDTQYF
>TRBJ2-2|TRBD1|NA|TRBV9
TGTGCCAGCAGCTTCAAGACAGGGCAAACCGGGGAGCTGTTTTTT
CASSFKTGQTGELFF
>TRBJ2-1|TRBD2|NA|TRBV12-3/TRBV12-4
TGTGCCAGCAGTTCAGAGATAGGACTAGCGGGAGATGAGCAGTTCTTC
CASSSEIGLAGDEQFF
>TRBJ2-1|NA|NA|TRBV28
TGTGCCAGTGAGGGGGACAATGAGCAGTTCTTC
CASEGDNEQFF
>TRBJ2-1|TRBD2|NA|TRBV25-1
TGTGCCAGCAGTGATTCGGGACTAATCTCCTACAATGAGCAGTTCTTC
CASSDSGLISYNEQFF
>TRBJ1-4|TRBD1|NA|TRBV6-5
TGTGCCAGCAGTTACTCGATTCGGTTTGCGGCAGGGGGCGAAAAACTGTTTTTT
CASSYSIRFAAGGEKLFF
>TRBJ2-7|NA|NA|TRBV7-6
TGTGCCAGCAGCCCCGCCGGGAAGGGCTACGAGCAGTACTTC
CASSPAGKGYEQYF
>TRBJ2-3|NA|NA|TRBV12-3/TRBV12-4
TGTGCCAGCAGCCGAAGACTAGTAAAAGATACGCAGTATTTT
CASSRRLVKDTQYF
>TRBJ2-7|TRBD1|NA|TRBV7-9
TGTGCCAGCAGCTCGACAGGGGGCAAAAGCTCCTACGAGCAGTACTTC
CASSSTGGKSSYEQYF
>TRBJ2-1|TRBD2|few|TRBV5-1
TGCGCCAGCAGCCTTGGGACTAGCGGGAGGGAGAATGAGCAGTTCTTC
CASSLGTSGRENEQFF
>TRBJ2-1|TRBD2|NA|TRBV20-1
TGCAGTGCGCATGGGAGGGCCTCGGATGAGCAGTTCTTC
CSAHGRASDEQFF
>TRBJ2-3|NA|NA|TRBV7-2
TGTGCCAGCAGCTCTTCTCGGCTAGATCGGACAGATACGCAGTATTTT
CASSSSRLDRTDTQYF
>TRBJ2-2|NA|NA|TRBV20-1
TGCAGTGCTAGTGAAGCGGCGCGGCTGTTTTTT
CSASEAARLFF
>TRBJ2-3|NA|NA|TRBV5-1
TGCGCCAGCAGCTCAGGGGCGGGTAGCACAGATACGCAGTATTTT
CASSSGAGSTDTQYF
>TRBJ1-1|NA|NA|TRBV5-1
TGCGCCAGCAGCTTGGCGGGGGGGCCATTAGCTGAAGCTTTCTTT
CASSLAGGPLAEAFF